The 13 T cell receptor beta chains listed next were all sequenced from one sample in a study of post-analysis software for immune sequencing data. Researchers reported that TCR beta cDNA libraries carried unique molecular identifiers. TCRdb re-called the PCR reads through MiXCR, storing one row per CDR3 protein. The table has approximately 730,000 distinct CDR3 sequences, 35% to 55% seen once. Study-wide findings and caveats: Several TRBV segments were more frequent in patients than controls; TRBV5-6, TRBV5-1 and TRBV20-1 belonged to this group.

No cognate antigen is known for these TCRs. The sample consisted of blood. The receptors come from a girl between 5 and 17 years old with multiple sclerosis.

The chain employs TRBV5-1 and TRBJ2-3, with unresolved D. The CDR3 covers 22 residues. Looked up from germline, CDR1 is SGHRS and CDR2 is YFSETQ. The V end was cut by 0 bases, the J end by 2 bases, with 31 bases between. The DNA of the CDR3 is TGCGCCAGCAGCTTGGGGGTCCCCAGTCGGGCGGCCCCAGGCCTGATCACAGATACGCAGTATTTT. Its protein is CASSLGVPSRAAPGLITDTQYF. Filled out from reference TRBV5-1 and TRBJ2-3, the complete variable domain reads KAGVTQTPRYLIKTRGQQVTLSCSPISGHRSVSWYQQTPGQGLQFLFEYFSETQRNKGNFPGRFSGRQFSNSRSEMNVSTLELGDSALYLCASSLGVPSRAAPGLITDTQYFGPGTRLTVL.

The sample holds a few counts of this clonotype. The chain employs TRBV11-1 and TRBJ2-5, with 7 nucleotides matching TRBD2. The J segment lost 1 base and the V segment lost 6 bases, leaving 14 bases of the junction unmatched. The CDR3 sequence is 17 residues long. CDR1 is SGHAT, CDR2 FQDESV, per germline (reference sequence). CDR3 in DNA: TGTGCCAGCAGATCGAGCCGGGGCGGGGGACTCCAAGAGACCCAGTACTTC. This translates into CASRSSRGGGLQETQYF.

This clonotype was seen only a few times. CDR3 DNA: TGTGCCAGCAGCGAGGGGACAGGGGCCTACGAGCAGTACTTC. This sequence encodes CASSEGTGAYEQYF. The chain combines TRBV9 with TRBJ2-7; 10 bases map to TRBD1. Germline lookup yields CDR1 SGDLS and CDR2 YYNGEE. CDR3 length equals 14 residues. V lost 3 bases and J lost 2; bases outside the gene matches: 2.

In this sample, this clonotype turned up once. The chain couples TRBV2 to TRBJ2-5; the D gene is possibly TRBD1 (5 bases). Germline V lookup: CDR1 SNHLY, CDR2 FYNNEI. The CDR3 loop spans 15 amino acids. Between the trimmed V and J ends, which lost 2 bases and 5 bases, there was a span of 15 bases. In nucleotides, the CDR3 is TGTGCCAGCAGTGAACGGCAGGGCTCAGGGGAGACCCAGTACTTC. It specifies CASSERQGSGETQYF.

The chain has TRBV12-3 or TRBV12-4 and TRBJ2-5; D not certain. The length of the CDR3 is 14 residues. Trimming removed 7 bases from V and 2 bases from J, with 14 bases in between. The CDR3 spells CASINGGLQETQYF. CDR3 nucleotides: TGTGCCAGCATTAACGGTGGGCTTCAAGAGACCCAGTACTTC.

This clonotype has more than one count but fewer than ten. This sequence joins TRBV20-1 and TRBJ2-1; D gene uncertain. CDR1 and CDR2 (germline): DFQATT, SNEGSKA (reference sequence). V shed 3 bases and J shed 1 base, with 7 bases lying between them. The CDR3 has 13 residues. The CDR3 sequence: CSASPPSYNEQFF. CDR3 nucleotides: TGCAGTGCTAGCCCCCCGTCCTACAATGAGCAGTTCTTC.

The chain employs TRBV6-5 and TRBJ2-2; D unresolved. Germline assignment: CDR1 MNHEY and CDR2 SVGAGI. The length of the CDR3 is 13 residues. V lost 5 bases to trimming and J lost 7 bases, with 11 bases between them. The CDR3 loop reads CASSRLRYGELFF. CDR3 in DNA: TGTGCCAGCAGTAGGTTAAGGTACGGGGAGCTGTTTTTT.

A remark on this clonotype: One end of the junction fails to match germline, which may point to a read error. The V gene is TRBV7-2, the J gene TRBJ1-1, with 8 bases lining up with TRBD1. The CDR3 has 15 amino acids. CDR1 is SGHTA, CDR2 FQGNSA, per germline. The CDR3 sequence is CVSSTRTGRKAEAFF. DNA of the CDR3: TGTGTCAGCAGCACTCGGACAGGGCGAAAGGCTGAAGCTTTCTTT. The complete variable domain, with remaining parts taken from reference TRBV7-2 and TRBJ1-1, reads GAGVSQSPSNKVTEKGKDVELRCDPISGHTALYWYRQSLGQGLEFLIYFQGNSAPDKSGLPSDRFSAERTGGSVSTLTIQRTQQEDSAVYLCVSSTRTGRKAEAFFGQGTRLTVV.

The V and J genes are TRBV4-2 and TRBJ2-2, with a weak D call TRBD1 (8 bases). V lost 1 base and J 6 bases, leaving 18 bases between the germline ends. The CDR3 has 17 amino acids. Germline V gene lookup returns CDR1 LGHNA and CDR2 YNFKEQ. CDR3 DNA sequence: TGTGCCAGCAGCCAAGTGCGGGGGACAGGTCAGGCCGGGGAGCTGTTTTTT. Protein product: CASSQVRGTGQAGELFF.

V is TRBV12-3 or TRBV12-4 and J is TRBJ2-5; 8 bases fit TRBD2. V lost 5 bases and J lost 1; bases outside the gene matches: 6. CDR3 size: 15 residues. Written as DNA, the CDR3 is TGTGCCAGCAGTACCGGGGGGGGATTCCAAGAGACCCAGTACTTC. It yields the protein CASSTGGGFQETQYF.

The chain joins TRBV28 to TRBJ1-2; a weak D match, TRBD1 (6 bases). CDR1 MDHEN and CDR2 SYDVKM come from the germline V gene. With 6 bases removed from V and 8 bases from J, the gap between germline ends came to 16 bases. The CDR3 spans 13 residues. CDR3 bases: TGTGCCAGCAGCCAATGGGGGGGCTTAGGCTACACCTTC. Residues: CASSQWGGLGYTF.

Only a few counts were recorded for this clonotype. The gene calls are TRBV6-1 and TRBJ2-7, with 7 bases fitting TRBD1. V lost 8 bases and J lost 1; bases outside the gene matches: 8. Germline V gene lookup returns CDR1 MNHNS and CDR2 SASEGT. The CDR3 is made up of 14 amino acids. This CDR3 is CASDSGTASYEQYF. The CDR3 bases are TGTGCCAGCGACTCCGGGACAGCATCCTACGAGCAGTACTTC.

This clonotype was found a few times. This sequence joins TRBV4-2 and TRBJ2-1, with TRBD2 as a possible D gene (5 bases). With 0 bases removed from V and 9 bases from J, the gap between germline ends came to 9 bases. This CDR3 region has 13 residues. The germline CDR1 and CDR2 sequences are LGHNA and YNFKEQ. The CDR3 is CASSQDTSGEQFF. CDR3 DNA sequence: TGTGCCAGCAGCCAAGATACCAGCGGTGAGCAGTTCTTC.